This TCR beta chain was observed in a study of blood T cell repertoires in COVID-19. Background on the study: The cDNA or gDNA used as material had been derived from T cells, B-cell-depleted T cells, or PBMCs.

Some clones are missing from TCRdb's copy, which holds only in-frame ones; the method was immunoSEQ multiplex PCR. The profile shows around 50,000 clones, about 82% of them singletons. Germline assignment: CDR1 LNHNV and CDR2 YYDKDF (reference sequence). Trimming removed 0 bases at V and 1 base at J, with 12 bases between. The CDR3 runs to 16 residues. Sequencing was done on a sample of peripheral blood. The rearrangement links TRBV15 to TRBJ2-5, with D possibly matching TRBD2 (6 bases). This receptor was obtained from a woman older than 75 with acute or convalescent COVID-19. CDR3 in DNA: TGTGCCACCAGCAGAGATCGTCTCGGGAGCCAAGAGACCCAGTACTTC. Translation: CATSRDRLGSQETQYF.